This entry lists 27 T cell receptor beta chains sequenced from one sample in a study of blood T cell repertoires in COVID-19. Generated by immunoSEQ multiplex PCR, the TCRdb table keeps only in-frame clones and is missing some. The table shows roughly 230,000 clones, with approximately 84% occurring only once. The source material was PBMCs or T cells enriched from blood (not recorded which). These receptors were taken from a woman in her fifties or sixties who had been exposed to COVID-19.

The V gene is TRBV2, the J gene TRBJ1-1; a possible D gene is TRBD1 (6 bases). The CDR3 is 12 amino acids. Trimming cost V 5 bases and J 10 bases, with 14 bases left between them. Germline V gene sequence: CDR1 SNHLY, CDR2 FYNNEI. CDR3: CASSYDRLRAFF. CDR3 coding DNA: TGTGCCAGCAGTTACGACAGGCTCAGAGCTTTCTTT.

The CDR3 protein is CASSYQGANSPLHF. CDR3 DNA: TGTGCCAGCAGTTATCAGGGGGCGAATTCACCCCTCCACTTT. The chain links TRBV2 to TRBJ1-6; the match to TRBD1 covers 8 bases. This CDR3 contains 14 residues. Unmatched junction bases numbered 4, after V lost 5 bases and J lost 7 bases. In germline, CDR1 is SNHLY, CDR2 FYNNEI.

Comments on this clone: The sample contains more than one DNA sequence encoding this CDR3. This chain joins TRBV28 and TRBJ2-1; 10 bases map to TRBD2. CDR3 length: 15 amino acids. After removal of 4 bases from V and 7 bases from J, the junction contained 7 bases not matched to a gene. The germline V gene has CDR1 MDHEN and CDR2 SYDVKM. The CDR3, as DNA: TGTGCCAGCAGTTCCCCCAGCGGGGGGGCGAATGAGCAGTTCTTC. Protein product: CASSSPSGGANEQFF.

This clone was detected a few times. This chain uses TRBV24-1 with TRBJ1-2; 7 bases fit TRBD1. The CDR3 runs to 13 residues. The germline V gene has CDR1 KGHDR and CDR2 SFDVKD. Trimming removed 7 bases from V and 4 bases from J; junction bases left unmatched: 5. CDR3 in DNA: TGTGCCACCAGCGAGACAGGGCTCTATGGCTACACCTTC. This codes for CATSETGLYGYTF.

This clone was counted once. The chain employs TRBV7-8 and TRBJ1-1, with 8 positions matching TRBD1. Germline V lookup: CDR1 SGHVS, CDR2 FQNEAQ. Losses at the gene ends were 5 bases for V and 4 bases for J; bases not matched to a gene: 15. The CDR3 has 17 residues. In DNA form, the CDR3 reads TGTGCCAGCAGCCCCCCGAGGACAGGGTATGGGGTCACTGAAGCTTTCTTT. Its translation: CASSPPRTGYGVTEAFF.

This clone was detected only a few times. This sequence joins TRBV3-1 (or the pseudogene TRBV3-2) and TRBJ1-5; TRBD1 matches at 8 bases. The CDR3 runs 14 residues. Unmatched junction bases numbered 4, after V lost 4 bases and J lost 5 bases. Per germline, CDR1 LGHDT and CDR2 YNNKEL (reference sequence). Here the CDR3 DNA reads TGTGCCAGCAGCCGGACAGGGCCAGATCAGCCCCAGCATTTT. Its protein product is CASSRTGPDQPQHF.

This sequence joins TRBV7-3 and TRBJ2-3; D ambiguous. The CDR3 has 14 residues. The ends were cut back, 2 bases at V and 2 bases at J, with 8 bases in the middle. Germline V CDR1 and CDR2: SGHTA, FQGTGA. CDR3 sequence reads: CASSLRHSTDTQYF. For the CDR3, the DNA is TGTGCCAGCAGCTTACGCCACTCCACAGATACGCAGTATTTT.

This chain links TRBV7-9 with TRBJ1-5; maybe TRBD1 (5 bases). Between the trimmed V and J ends, which lost 2 bases and 6 bases, there was a span of 20 bases. The CDR3 covers 17 residues. The germline gives CDR1 SEHNR, CDR2 FQNEAQ (reference sequence). CDR3 in DNA: TGTGCCAGCAGCTTAAATCTTGCGCCTCTAAGGGGTCAGCCCCAGCATTTT. Its translation: CASSLNLAPLRGQPQHF.

This CDR3 reads CASSQAQGADEQFF. As DNA, the CDR3 is TGTGCCAGCAGCCAAGCTCAGGGGGCGGATGAGCAGTTCTTC. V gene TRBV3-1 (or the pseudogene TRBV3-2) combines with J gene TRBJ2-1; TRBD1 matches at 8 bases. With V trimmed by 1 base and J by 8 bases, 4 bases remained unmatched. The CDR3 length is 14 residues. The germline gives CDR1 LGHDT, CDR2 YNNKEL (reference sequence).

The chain links TRBV6-2 or TRBV6-3 to TRBJ2-7, with no clear D. The CDR3 is made up of 14 amino acids. Deletions cut 2 bases from V and 1 base from J, with 9 bases between. Germline V CDR1 and CDR2: MNHEY, SVGEGT. CDR3 nucleotides: TGTGCCAGCAGTTACAGGCGGTTATCCTACGAGCAGTACTTC. Encoded protein: CASSYRRLSYEQYF.

The sample holds many counts of this clone. The chain employs TRBV27 and TRBJ1-1; D uncertain. Germline assignment: CDR1 MNHEY and CDR2 SMNVEV (reference sequence). Trimming took off 4 bases at V and 5 bases at J, with 11 bases between the two ends. This CDR3 is built from 13 residues. The CDR3 here is CASSYGGGTEAFF. CDR3 bases: TGTGCCAGCAGTTACGGTGGAGGGACTGAAGCTTTCTTT.

This rearrangement joins TRBV24-1 to TRBJ1-3; a possible D gene is TRBD1 (5 bases). The germline CDR1 and CDR2 sequences are KGHDR and SFDVKD. The V gene lost 8 bases and the J gene lost 2 bases, with 21 bases spanning the gap. CDR3 length: 17 amino acids. CDR3 coding DNA: TGTGCCACCACCCAACAGGACCGGGTAGGGCCTGGAAACACCATATATTTT. This sequence encodes CATTQQDRVGPGNTIYF.

The rearrangement uses TRBV6-4 and TRBJ2-7; tentatively, D is TRBD2 (6 bases). The germline V gene encodes CDR1 MRHNA and CDR2 SNTAGT. Deletions cut 3 bases from V and 0 bases from J, with 12 bases between. The CDR3 is 15 residues long. CDR3 region: CASSEGLGSSYEQYF. The CDR3 DNA reads TGTGCCAGCAGTGAGGGACTGGGGAGCTCCTACGAGCAGTACTTC.

This clone appeared once. The V call is TRBV5-6, the J call TRBJ1-2; maybe TRBD1 (6 bases). This CDR3 is built from 16 residues. Trimming pared 5 bases from V and 4 bases from J, leaving 21 bases between. Germline CDR1 reads SGHDT; CDR2 reads YYEEEE. The CDR3 DNA reads TGTGCCAGCAGTCATACCTTCTACAGGGTCAGCTATGGCTACACCTTC. Amino acids: CASSHTFYRVSYGYTF.

This chain links TRBV28 with TRBJ2-7, with 8 bases matching TRBD1. Trimming cost V 6 bases and J 3 bases; bases outside gene matches: 10. CDR1 and CDR2 (germline): MDHEN, SYDVKM. This CDR3 comprises 15 residues. CDR3 nucleotides: TGTGCCAGCAGCAGCCCCTCGGGACAGGACTACGAGCAGTACTTC. Protein product: CASSSPSGQDYEQYF.

J is TRBJ1-5 and V is TRBV27; TRBD1 agrees at 10 bases. CDR3 length: 15 residues. Germline values: CDR1 MNHEY, CDR2 SMNVEV (reference sequence). V shed 4 bases, J shed 10 bases, and the junction held 10 bases outside the gene matches. The DNA for the CDR3 is TGTGCCAGCAGTTCCGGGACAGGGGCCGCTGCTCCCCAGCATTTT. Its translation is CASSSGTGAAAPQHF.

V is TRBV6-5 and J is TRBJ2-7, with 7 bases that match TRBD2. The length of the CDR3 is 13 residues. CDR1 and CDR2 from the germline V gene are MNHEY and SVGAGI. J was trimmed by 0 bases and V by 4 bases; bases with no gene match: 0. The CDR3 here is CASSWGGSYEQYF. For the CDR3, the DNA is TGTGCCAGCAGTTGGGGGGGCTCCTACGAGCAGTACTTC.

This sequence joins TRBV25-1 and TRBJ2-7; 8 bases match TRBD2. This CDR3 comprises 15 residues. CDR1 MGHDK and CDR2 SYGVNS come from the germline V gene. V gave up 3 bases and J gave up 5 bases; unmatched junction bases: 9. The CDR3 loop reads CASSDPGGHMNEQYF. The CDR3, as DNA: TGTGCCAGCAGTGATCCGGGGGGGCATATGAACGAGCAGTACTTC.

The rearrangement joins TRBV9 to TRBJ1-1; 11 bases align to TRBD1. Germline CDR1 SGDLS, CDR2 YYNGEE. Trimming took 0 bases from V and 5 from J; bases not matched to a gene: 3. The CDR3 runs 15 residues. The CDR3 DNA follows: TGTGCCAGCAGCGTAGGAGGACAGGGGGCGACTGAAGCTTTCTTT. It yields the protein CASSVGGQGATEAFF.

The chain combines TRBV2 with TRBJ1-2; 7 bases are shared with TRBD1. This CDR3 contains 13 residues. Per germline, CDR1 SNHLY and CDR2 FYNNEI. Trimming removed 3 bases from V and 3 bases from J; junction bases left unmatched: 1. CDR3 in DNA: TGTGCCAGCAGTGAGGACAGGTACTATGGCTACACCTTC. Translating it yields CASSEDRYYGYTF.

This clone was detected a few times. The chain joins TRBV6-2 or TRBV6-3 to TRBJ1-1, with D perhaps TRBD1 (5 bases). This CDR3 comprises 16 residues. Germline V CDR1 and CDR2: MNHEY, SVGEGT. Trimming stripped 0 bases from V and 3 bases from J, with 14 bases between. CDR3 protein: CASSYSKSRGDTEAFF. In DNA, the CDR3 is TGTGCCAGCAGTTACTCGAAGTCCCGGGGGGACACTGAAGCTTTCTTT.

The rearrangement links TRBV6-5 to TRBJ2-2; 7 bases agree with TRBD2. This CDR3 comprises 15 residues. Germline CDR1 and CDR2: MNHEY and SVGAGI. V was pared by 7 bases and J by 2 bases, with 7 bases of the junction left unmatched. CDR3 sequence: CASTTSGVNTGELFF. CDR3 coding DNA: TGTGCCAGCACCACCAGCGGGGTTAACACCGGGGAGCTGTTTTTT.

This sequence joins TRBV15 and TRBJ1-2, with D unresolved. CDR1 LNHNV and CDR2 YYDKDF come from the germline V gene (reference sequence). There are 13 residues in the CDR3. With 6 bases removed from V and 2 bases from J, the gap between germline ends came to 10 bases. The CDR3, as DNA: TGTGCCACCAGTCGAGGGAAAAACTATGGCTACACCTTC. Translating it yields CATSRGKNYGYTF.

The chain links TRBV27 to TRBJ2-1; D possibly corresponds to TRBD1 (5 bases). The CDR3 is made up of 15 amino acids. Germline CDR1 reads MNHEY; CDR2 reads SMNVEV (reference sequence). The germline V and J ends were trimmed by 2 bases and 9 bases, with 17 bases remaining between them. The CDR3 coding sequence is TGTGCCAGCAGTTTAGGTAGTGGGCAGGGCGGTGAGCAGTTCTTC. This codes for CASSLGSGQGGEQFF.

This chain connects TRBV6-5 to TRBJ1-2, with TRBD1 as a possible D gene (5 bases). This CDR3 has 13 residues. The V and J ends lost 7 bases and 1 base respectively, with 10 bases between them. In germline, CDR1 is MNHEY, CDR2 SVGAGI. The CDR3 DNA follows: TGTGCCAGCATCTGGGGCAGTAACTATGGCTACACCTTC. Its translation is CASIWGSNYGYTF.

The rearrangement uses TRBV5-6 and TRBJ1-1; no clear D. The germline CDR1 and CDR2 sequences are SGHDT and YYEEEE. The CDR3 extends over 13 amino acids. V lost 2 bases and J 10 bases, leaving 15 bases between the germline ends. CDR3 region: CASSFPSGSRAFF. CDR3 DNA sequence: TGTGCCAGCAGCTTCCCCTCCGGGTCCCGAGCTTTCTTT.

The V and J genes are TRBV11-2 and TRBJ2-1; 7 bases align to TRBD1. The germline V gene has CDR1 SGHAT and CDR2 FQNNGV. The ends lost 5 bases at V and 2 bases at J; junction bases unmatched: 12. This CDR3 contains 17 residues. As DNA, the CDR3 is TGTGCCAGCAGCCCTATTAAGGACAGGCCAACCTACAATGAGCAGTTCTTC. Translated, it gives CASSPIKDRPTYNEQFF.